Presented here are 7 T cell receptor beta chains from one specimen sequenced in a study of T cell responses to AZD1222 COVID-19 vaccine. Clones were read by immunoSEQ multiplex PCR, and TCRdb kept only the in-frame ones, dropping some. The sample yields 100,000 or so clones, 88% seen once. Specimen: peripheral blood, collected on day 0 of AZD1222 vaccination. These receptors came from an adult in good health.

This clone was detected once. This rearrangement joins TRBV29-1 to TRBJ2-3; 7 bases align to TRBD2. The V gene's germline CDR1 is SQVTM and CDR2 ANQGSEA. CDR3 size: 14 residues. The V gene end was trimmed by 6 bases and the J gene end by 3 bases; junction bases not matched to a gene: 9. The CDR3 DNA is TGCAGCGTCGCACTCGGCGGGAGTACAGATACGCAGTATTTT. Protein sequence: CSVALGGSTDTQYF.

CDR3 region: CASRPAGGGNQPQHF. The CDR3 nucleotides read TGTGCCAGTAGACCGGCCGGGGGTGGTAATCAGCCCCAGCATTTT. V usage is TRBV19 and J usage is TRBJ1-5; TRBD1 might be the D (5 bases). The V end lost 6 bases, the J end lost 4 bases, and 16 bases lay between the germline ends. Germline CDR1 reads LNHDA; CDR2 reads SQIVND (reference sequence). This CDR3 is built from 15 residues.

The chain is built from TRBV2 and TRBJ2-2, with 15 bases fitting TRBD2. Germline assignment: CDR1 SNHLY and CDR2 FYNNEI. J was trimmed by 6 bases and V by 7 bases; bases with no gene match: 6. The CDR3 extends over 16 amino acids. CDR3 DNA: TGTGCCAGCAAGCGGACTAGCGGGAGGGCCTCCGGGGAGCTGTTTTTT. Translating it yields CASKRTSGRASGELFF.

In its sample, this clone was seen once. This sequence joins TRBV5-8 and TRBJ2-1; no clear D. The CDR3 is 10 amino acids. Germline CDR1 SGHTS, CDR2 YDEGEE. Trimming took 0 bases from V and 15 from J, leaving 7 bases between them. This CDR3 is CASSLGSPFF. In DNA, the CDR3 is TGTGCCAGCAGCTTGGGCAGCCCGTTCTTC.

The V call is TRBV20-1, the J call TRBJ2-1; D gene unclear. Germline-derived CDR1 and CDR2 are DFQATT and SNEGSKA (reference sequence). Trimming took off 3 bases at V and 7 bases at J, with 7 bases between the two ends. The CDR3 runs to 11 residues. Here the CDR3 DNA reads TGCAGTGCTAGCGCCCGGAATGAGCAGTTCTTC. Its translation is CSASARNEQFF.

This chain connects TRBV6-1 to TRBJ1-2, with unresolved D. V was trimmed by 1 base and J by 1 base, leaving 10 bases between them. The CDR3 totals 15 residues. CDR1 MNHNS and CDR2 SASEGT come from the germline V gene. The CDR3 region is CASSEGYSLNYGYTF. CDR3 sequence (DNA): TGTGCCAGCAGTGAAGGTTACAGCCTTAACTATGGCTACACCTTC.

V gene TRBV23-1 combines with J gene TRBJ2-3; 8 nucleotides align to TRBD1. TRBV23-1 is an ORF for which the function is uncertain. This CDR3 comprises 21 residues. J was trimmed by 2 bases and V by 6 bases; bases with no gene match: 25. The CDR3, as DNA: TGCGCCAGCAGCCACACTCCACAGGGGGGACGTCTAATCGTGAACACAGATACGCAGTATTTT. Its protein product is CASSHTPQGGRLIVNTDTQYF.